Only a few counts were recorded for the clone carrying this TCR beta chain. This sample was taken from a study of blood T cells in healthy people across ages. The CDR3 runs 19 residues. Germline V CDR1 and CDR2: MNHNY, SVGAGI (reference sequence). The J segment lost 2 bases and the V segment lost 0 bases, leaving 12 bases of the junction unmatched. Primers used in a second PCR of about 6 to 12 cycles were a sample-barcoded 5' primer and a J-beta primer mix. Each CDR3 protein gets one entry after TCRdb re-called the 5' RACE reads with MiXCR. The data contain about 640,000 distinct CDR3 sequences, over 40% of them seen just once; the ten biggest clones take up about 32%.

This TCR came from an elderly man in good health. This chain joins TRBV6-6 and TRBJ2-7; TRBD2 matches 11 bases. The sample was blood. The CDR3 bases are TGTGCCAGCAGTTACTCGCAAACGGGTCAGACTAGCGGGACCTACGAGCAGTACTTC. Translating gives CASSYSQTGQTSGTYEQYF.